A selection of T cell receptor beta chains follows, all from one sample in a study of lymphopenia after photon versus proton radiotherapy. Clones were read by immunoSEQ multiplex PCR, and TCRdb kept only the in-frame ones, dropping some. This table holds more than 25,000 clones, over 80% found once. The material was peripheral blood, obtained from a patient treated with proton-based radiotherapy. The receptors were sampled from a woman aged 60-75 years with cholangiocarcinoma. Some clones in this sample may be carry-over from other donors' samples. The CDR3 runs from the conserved cysteine through the conserved F or W. D genes are given only for firm matches. Clone size appears in some rows only: once, few, many, or a class for an expanded clone.

TRBV14	NA	TRBJ1-6	NA	CASSQGTGSRSPLHF	TGTGCCAGCAGCCAAGGGACGGGTTCGAGGTCACCCCTCCACTTT
TRBV11-2	NA	TRBJ2-7	TRBD1	CASSLEGQGPSYEQYF	TGTGCCAGCAGCTTGGAGGGACAGGGGCCTTCCTACGAGCAGTACTTC
TRBV5-1	NA	TRBJ2-5	TRBD2	CASSLEAGVETQYF	TGCGCCAGCAGCTTGGAGGCGGGGGTAGAGACCCAGTACTTC
TRBV7-9	NA	TRBJ2-2	NA	CASSTPALNTGELFF	TGTGCCAGCAGCACTCCGGCATTGAACACCGGGGAGCTGTTTTTT
TRBV27	NA	TRBJ2-1	NA	CASSWASSYNEQFF	TGTGCCAGCAGCTGGGCGAGCTCCTACAATGAGCAGTTCTTC
TRBV2	NA	TRBJ2-5	NA	CASRADQQGQETQYF	TGTGCCAGCAGGGCGGATCAACAGGGCCAAGAGACCCAGTACTTC
TRBV18	NA	TRBJ1-4	NA	CASSARLDRNEKLFF	TGTGCCAGCTCAGCCCGACTGGACCGCAATGAAAAACTGTTTTTT
TRBV11-2	NA	TRBJ1-4	NA	CASSRTPQDNEKLFF	TGTGCCAGCAGCCGTACACCGCAAGATAATGAAAAACTGTTTTTT
TRBV6-1	NA	TRBJ2-7	NA	CASSGYSGTYEQYF	TGTGCCAGCAGTGGGTACTCGGGAACCTACGAGCAGTACTTC
TRBV6-1	NA	TRBJ2-1	TRBD1	CASRPGTGSRNEQFF	TGTGCCAGCAGACCCGGGACAGGGTCCCGCAATGAGCAGTTCTTC
TRBV7-2	NA	TRBJ2-1	TRBD1	CASSLTQGSYNEQFF	TGTGCCAGCAGCTTAACACAGGGGTCCTACAATGAGCAGTTCTTC
TRBV5-4	NA	TRBJ2-1	TRBD2	CASSARLAEYNEQFF	TGTGCCAGCAGCGCCCGACTAGCGGAATACAATGAGCAGTTCTTC
TRBV7-8	NA	TRBJ1-5	NA	CASSLVRGVSNQPQHF	TGTGCCAGCAGCTTAGTACGGGGAGTGAGCAATCAGCCCCAGCATTTT
TRBV5-1	NA	TRBJ2-3	TRBD2	CASSLAAAGDSTDTQYF	TGCGCCAGCAGCTTGGCCGCAGCGGGGGATAGCACAGATACGCAGTATTTT
TRBV7-2	NA	TRBJ2-7	TRBD1	CASSRGQWKNEQYF	TGTGCCAGCAGCCGGGGACAGTGGAAGAACGAGCAGTACTTC
TRBV30	NA	TRBJ2-6	NA	CAWNNYRATGGANVLTF	TGTGCCTGGAACAATTACAGGGCCACGGGTGGGGCCAACGTCCTGACTTTC
TRBV27	few	TRBJ1-2	TRBD1	CASSQLASIGQGYGYTF	TGTGCCAGCAGTCAGCTTGCGAGTATCGGACAGGGCTATGGCTACACCTTC
TRBV18	NA	TRBJ2-3	TRBD1	CASSITPGQGRFTQYF	TGTGCCAGCTCCATTACACCGGGACAGGGCAGATTTACGCAGTATTTT
TRBV4-3	NA	TRBJ2-1	TRBD2	CASSQGGGGRSYNEQFF	TGCGCCAGCAGCCAAGGGGGAGGCGGGAGGTCGTACAATGAGCAGTTCTTC
TRBV6-5	NA	TRBJ2-3	TRBD2	CASIAGRRSADTQYF	TGTGCCAGCATCGCCGGGAGGAGGTCGGCAGATACGCAGTATTTT
TRBV27	NA	TRBJ2-2	NA	CASSFGGPDTGELFF	TGTGCCAGCAGTTTCGGGGGGCCAGACACCGGGGAGCTGTTTTTT
TRBV20-1	once	TRBJ2-7	NA	CSARNLYEQYF	TGCAGTGCTAGGAACCTATACGAGCAGTACTTC
TRBV12-5	NA	TRBJ2-1	NA	CASGLLRDSYLYNEQFF	TGTGCTAGTGGTTTGTTACGGGACTCCTACCTTTACAATGAGCAGTTCTTC
TRBV7-7	NA	TRBJ2-5	TRBD2	CASSLGAGGAETQYF	TGTGCCAGCAGCTTAGGGGCGGGAGGAGCAGAGACCCAGTACTTC
TRBV11-2	NA	TRBJ1-4	NA	CASSQGWLDDEKLFF	TGTGCCAGCAGCCAGGGGTGGTTGGATGATGAAAAACTGTTTTTT
TRBV18	few	TRBJ1-1	NA	CASSRETEAFF	TGTGCCAGCTCACGCGAAACTGAAGCTTTCTTT
TRBV6-5	NA	TRBJ1-4	NA	CASSYPVGVNEKLFF	TGTGCCAGCAGTTACCCGGTCGGAGTAAATGAAAAACTGTTTTTT
TRBV5-4	NA	TRBJ1-3	NA	CASSLGGVGNTIYF	TGTGCCAGCAGCTTGGGCGGAGTTGGAAACACCATATATTTT
TRBV19	NA	TRBJ1-1	NA	CASSAPPKNTEAFF	TGTGCCAGTAGTGCCCCTCCAAAGAACACTGAAGCTTTCTTT
TRBV4-3	few	TRBJ1-1	NA	CASSQDRGRAEAFF	TGCGCCAGCAGCCAAGATCGCGGGAGGGCTGAAGCTTTCTTT
TRBV27	NA	TRBJ2-1	NA	CASSYHLLAQEVNEQFF	TGTGCCAGCAGTTACCATCTGCTAGCACAGGAGGTGAATGAGCAGTTCTTC
TRBV18	NA	TRBJ2-5	NA	CASSPGSQETQYF	TGTGCCAGCTCACCAGGTTCCCAAGAGACCCAGTACTTC
TRBV18	once	TRBJ2-5	NA	CASSWRETQYF	TGTGCCAGCTCCTGGAGAGAGACCCAGTACTTC
TRBV10-3	NA	TRBJ1-6	NA	CAISESPVGAGLNSPLHF	TGTGCCATCAGTGAGTCCCCAGTAGGGGCAGGGTTGAATTCACCCCTCCACTTT
TRBV23-1	NA	TRBJ1-1	NA	CAGRPGENTEAFF	TGCGCCGGCCGACCCGGCGAGAACACTGAAGCTTTCTTT
TRBV5-1	NA	TRBJ2-1	NA	CASSVIAAYYNEQFF	TGCGCCAGCAGCGTGATCGCGGCATACTACAATGAGCAGTTCTTC
TRBV5-4	NA	TRBJ1-2	NA	CASASNTEGYTF	TGTGCCAGCGCCTCTAACACGGAAGGCTACACCTTC
TRBV19	few	TRBJ2-5	NA	CASMPGGQTKTQYF	TGTGCCAGTATGCCGGGTGGGCAGACAAAGACCCAGTACTTC
TRBV5-1	NA	TRBJ2-3	TRBD1	CASSLGTGGRDTQYF	TGCGCCAGCAGTTTAGGGACAGGGGGCAGAGATACGCAGTATTTT
TRBV29-1	once	TRBJ1-1	NA	CSVEGPGAVVATEAFF	TGCAGCGTTGAGGGGCCGGGGGCGGTGGTGGCGACTGAAGCTTTCTTT
TRBV2	NA	TRBJ2-7	NA	CASSARLGEPQYF	TGTGCCAGCAGCGCTCGCCTTGGTGAACCGCAGTACTTC
TRBV7-9	NA	TRBJ1-2	NA	CASSLSQEIGYTF	TGTGCCAGCAGCTTAAGCCAGGAGATCGGCTACACCTTC
TRBV2	NA	TRBJ1-5	NA	CASSGGLSENQPQHF	TGTGCCAGCAGTGGAGGGTTATCAGAGAATCAGCCCCAGCATTTT
TRBV4-3	NA	TRBJ1-4	TRBD1	CASSQGPLRDREERIEKLFF	TGCGCCAGCAGCCAAGGGCCACTCCGGGACAGGGAGGAACGGATTGAAAAACTGTTTTTT
TRBV5-6	NA	TRBJ2-7	NA	CASSLGLRVASYEQYF	TGTGCCAGCAGCTTGGGACTTCGGGTGGCCTCCTACGAGCAGTACTTC
TRBV18	once	TRBJ2-5	TRBD1	CASSPLPAGGETQYF	TGTGCCAGCTCACCATTACCGGCAGGGGGAGAGACCCAGTACTTC